Each of the 28 T cell receptor beta chains below was sequenced from the same sample in a study of cytomegalovirus exposure and HLA in healthy donors. Researchers ran the PCR with 60 Vbeta and 13 Jbeta primers. Profiling relied on immunoSEQ multiplex PCR, and the TCRdb table lists in-frame clones only, not all of them. The repertoire consists of roughly 180,000 clones, with roughly 74% occurring once and the leading ten covering about 2.6%. Sequences were obtained from PBMCs. The receptors originated from a female donor in good health and CMV-seronegative.

The chain uses TRBV29-1 and TRBJ1-3; possible D gene TRBD1, 5 bases. V lost 4 bases to trimming and J lost 0 bases, with 13 bases between them. This CDR3 comprises 15 residues. Germline-derived CDR1 and CDR2 are SQVTM and ANQGSEA. The CDR3 spells CSVVGHRSSGNTIYF. The CDR3 nucleotides read TGCAGCGTTGTAGGACACCGGAGCTCTGGAAACACCATATATTTT.

This clone was found once. V and J are TRBV2 and TRBJ1-5, with 9 bases aligning to TRBD1. V lost 7 bases and J lost 1; bases outside the gene matches: 8. Germline-derived CDR1 and CDR2 are SNHLY and FYNNEI. The CDR3 has 16 residues. The CDR3 DNA follows: TGTGCCAGCACCCCCCGGGACAGGGAGAGCAATCAGCCCCAGCATTTT. This gives the protein CASTPRDRESNQPQHF.

The chain couples TRBV9 to TRBJ2-7; 11 bases are a match to TRBD2. Germline V gene sequence: CDR1 SGDLS, CDR2 YYNGEE. Losses at the gene ends were 0 bases for V and 1 base for J; bases not matched to a gene: 6. The CDR3 runs 17 residues. The CDR3 coding sequence is TGTGCCAGCAGCGTAGGTGTACTAGCGGGAGATTCCTACGAGCAGTACTTC. It is translated as CASSVGVLAGDSYEQYF.

This clone was seen a single time. The chain couples TRBV6-1 to TRBJ1-1; D is undetermined. Trimming took off 2 bases at V and 4 bases at J, with 8 bases between the two ends. Germline V gives CDR1 MNHNS, CDR2 SASEGT. This CDR3 is built from 13 residues. This CDR3 reads CASSENWATEAFF. The CDR3 DNA sequence: TGTGCCAGCAGTGAAAACTGGGCCACTGAAGCTTTCTTT.

The V gene is TRBV7-2, the J gene TRBJ2-3; D ambiguous. From germline, CDR1 is SGHTA and CDR2 FQGNSA. CDR3 size: 14 residues. V lost 4 bases and J lost 5, with 13 bases in between. The CDR3 sequence is CASSYLGSRDTQYF. In DNA form, the CDR3 reads TGTGCCAGCAGCTACCTAGGTTCTAGAGATACGCAGTATTTT.

V is TRBV2 and J is TRBJ2-7, with D tentatively TRBD2 (5 bases). Trimming removed 3 bases from V and 3 bases from J, with 12 bases in between. The germline V gene has CDR1 SNHLY and CDR2 FYNNEI. The CDR3 sequence is 14 residues long. CDR3 protein: CASSEPSLVYEQYF. The CDR3 nucleotides read TGTGCCAGCAGTGAGCCTAGCCTCGTCTACGAGCAGTACTTC.

A single count supports this clone. The chain links TRBV11-1 to TRBJ2-5, with 8 positions matching TRBD1. The end of the DNA fits TRBJ2-7 better, so the J call may be wrong. CDR3 length equals 14 residues. The germline gives CDR1 SGHAT, CDR2 FQDESV (reference sequence). This CDR3 reads CASSLWQGAGEQYF. The CDR3 nucleotides are TGTGCCAGCAGCTTGTGGCAGGGGGCTGGCGAGCAGTACTTC.

This clone was seen a single time. This rearrangement joins TRBV5-1 to TRBJ2-7, with 8 positions matching TRBD2. Germline V gives CDR1 SGHRS, CDR2 YFSETQ. The CDR3 has 13 amino acids. V dropped 2 bases and J dropped 6; count of bases not matched to a gene: 4. CDR3 nucleotides: TGCGCCAGCAGCTTAAACGGGGGGGGCGAGCAGTACTTC. It encodes CASSLNGGGEQYF. Looking up the rest from reference TRBV5-1 and TRBJ2-7 gives the full variable domain: KAGVTQTPRYLIKTRGQQVTLSCSPISGHRSVSWYQQTPGQGLQFLFEYFSETQRNKGNFPGRFSGRQFSNSRSEMNVSTLELGDSALYLCASSLNGGGEQYFGPGTRLTVT.

The chain uses TRBV28 and TRBJ1-1, with 7 bases fitting TRBD1. This CDR3 is built from 17 residues. J gave up 4 bases and V 4 bases, and 15 bases lay outside the gene matches. Germline V CDR1 and CDR2: MDHEN, SYDVKM. The CDR3 DNA reads TGTGCCAGCAGTTCCACAGGGGATCCCACCCTGAGCACTGAAGCTTTCTTT. Translating gives CASSSTGDPTLSTEAFF.

The chain combines TRBV30 with TRBJ1-1; D perhaps matches TRBD1 (6 bases). CDR3 length: 13 amino acids. CDR1 is GTSNPN, CDR2 SVGIG, per germline (reference sequence). V was cut by 3 bases and J by 4 bases, with 12 bases left in between. The CDR3 is CAWRVIGGTEAFF. CDR3 DNA sequence: TGTGCCTGGAGAGTAATAGGGGGCACTGAAGCTTTCTTT. The complete variable domain, with remaining parts taken from reference TRBV30 and TRBJ1-1, reads SQTIHQWPATLVQPVGSPLSLECTVEGTSNPNLYWYRQAAGRGLQLLFYSVGIGQISSEVPQNLSASRPQDRQFILSSKKLLLSDSGFYLCAWRVIGGTEAFFGQGTRLTVV.

This chain joins TRBV19 and TRBJ2-2, with D hard to call. V lost 3 bases, J lost 5 bases, and 13 bases lay in between. Germline-derived CDR1 and CDR2 are LNHDA and SQIVND (reference sequence). There are 15 residues in the CDR3. The CDR3 sequence is CASSIAGTGTGELFF. Here the CDR3 DNA reads TGTGCCAGTAGTATCGCTGGTACTGGTACCGGGGAGCTGTTTTTT.

The V gene is TRBV9, the J gene TRBJ1-1, with a tentative D call TRBD1 (6 bases). Germline CDR1 is SGDLS and CDR2 is YYNGEE. The CDR3 has 15 amino acids. Deletions cut 0 bases from V and 7 bases from J, with 16 bases between. CDR3 nucleotide sequence: TGTGCCAGCAGCGTAGAGGGGGGGGGCGCGGGTGAAGCTTTCTTT. It specifies CASSVEGGGAGEAFF.

V is TRBV5-1 and J is TRBJ2-4, with D maybe TRBD2 (6 bases). The germline gives CDR1 SGHRS, CDR2 YFSETQ. V gave up 2 bases and J gave up 3 bases, with 24 bases separating them. The CDR3 loop spans 19 amino acids. DNA for the CDR3: TGCGCCAGCAGCTTTTACTGGCGGGATTTGTTCCGTGGCAAAAACATTCAGTACTTC. It yields the protein CASSFYWRDLFRGKNIQYF.

The chain is built from TRBV27 and TRBJ1-1, with D possibly TRBD1 on 6 matching bases. The V end was cut by 1 base, the J end by 3 bases, with 12 bases between. The germline V gene has CDR1 MNHEY and CDR2 SMNVEV (reference sequence). The CDR3 loop spans 15 amino acids. The DNA for the CDR3 is TGTGCCAGCAGTTTATTGGGGGCGGTATACACTGAAGCTTTCTTT. It yields the protein CASSLLGAVYTEAFF.

CDR3 amino acids: CASSLGTIYEQYF. The CDR3 DNA reads as TGTGCCAGCAGCTTAGGGACAATTTACGAGCAGTACTTC. The V and J genes are TRBV11-2 and TRBJ2-5, with D tentatively TRBD1 (5 bases). The J call may be mistaken, given a closer DNA end match to TRBJ2-7. This CDR3 has 13 amino acids. Germline assignment: CDR1 SGHAT and CDR2 FQNNGV.

This clone was observed a few times. V usage is TRBV5-1 and J usage is TRBJ1-6, with 7 nucleotides matching TRBD1. CDR3 length equals 15 residues. V dropped 0 bases and J dropped 10; count of bases not matched to a gene: 7. CDR1 SGHRS and CDR2 YFSETQ come from the germline V gene. The CDR3 region has the DNA TGCGCCAGCAGCTTGGGTACAGGGGATTGGTCACCCCTCCACTTT. It is translated as CASSLGTGDWSPLHF.

On this clone: One end of the junction does not line up with germline, which may come from a read error. The gene calls are TRBV6-6 and TRBJ1-2; 10 nucleotides align to TRBD1. The CDR3 runs 13 residues. Germline V gene sequence: CDR1 MNHNY, CDR2 SVGAGI (reference sequence). The chain's CDR3 is CASNLIRDRGSTF. For the CDR3, the DNA is TGTGCCAGCAATCTGATCCGGGACAGGGGCTCCACCTTC.

The CDR3 DNA reads TGTGCCAGCAGTTACGGACTGGATACCTACAATGAGCAGTTCTTC. It is translated as CASSYGLDTYNEQFF. The rearrangement links TRBV6-6 to TRBJ2-1; D may be TRBD2 (5 bases). V lost 2 bases and J lost 2, with 10 bases in between. The CDR3 totals 15 residues. The germline gives CDR1 MNHNY, CDR2 SVGAGI (reference sequence).

As for this clone: Different DNA sequences within this sample yield the same CDR3. The chain has TRBV30 and TRBJ1-6; 7 bases match TRBD1. CDR3 length equals 15 residues. From germline, CDR1 is GTSNPN and CDR2 SVGIG (reference sequence). J was trimmed by 4 bases and V by 0 bases; bases with no gene match: 3. The CDR3 nucleotides are TGTGCCTGGAGTGTACCGGGACAGTATAATTCACCCCTCCACTTT. It specifies CAWSVPGQYNSPLHF.

The gene calls are TRBV28 and TRBJ2-4, with D perhaps TRBD2 (5 bases). V dropped 5 bases and J dropped 3 bases, with 20 bases sitting between them. The germline V gene has CDR1 MDHEN and CDR2 SYDVKM. This CDR3 has 17 amino acids. DNA for the CDR3: TGTGCCAGCAGTGCCACGGGAATTACGCGCCTCAAAAACATTCAGTACTTC. It translates to CASSATGITRLKNIQYF.

The CDR3 loop reads CASSYSGHVNYGYTF. CDR3 in DNA: TGTGCCAGCAGTTACTCGGGACACGTAAACTATGGCTACACCTTC. The chain combines TRBV6-5 with TRBJ1-2; D is perhaps TRBD1 (6 bases). Germline assignment: CDR1 MNHEY and CDR2 SVGAGI. Deletions cut 0 bases from V and 2 bases from J, with 10 bases between. The length of the CDR3 is 15 residues.

This sequence joins TRBV25-1 and TRBJ2-2, with TRBD1 matching 7 bases. The CDR3 contains 12 residues. After removal of 5 bases from V and 6 bases from J, the junction contained 0 bases not matched to a gene. The germline V gene has CDR1 MGHDK and CDR2 SYGVNS. DNA for the CDR3: TGTGCCAGCAGTACAGGGGCCGGGGAGCTGTTTTTT. Translated, it gives CASSTGAGELFF.

The chain joins TRBV28 to TRBJ1-1, with 10 bases matching TRBD1. Trimming removed 7 bases from V and 3 bases from J; junction bases left unmatched: 8. CDR3 size: 15 residues. From germline, CDR1 is MDHEN and CDR2 SYDVKM. CDR3 nucleotide sequence: TGTGCCAGCACCCCAGGCGGGACAGGGGACACTGAAGCTTTCTTT. Translation: CASTPGGTGDTEAFF.

V gene TRBV19 combines with J gene TRBJ1-1; 9 nucleotides match TRBD1. Germline CDR1 reads LNHDA; CDR2 reads SQIVND (reference sequence). The V segment lost 6 bases and the J segment 2 bases; nucleotides outside the gene matches: 10. There are 16 residues in the CDR3. The CDR3 coding sequence is TGTGCCAGTAGCAAAATACTGGGACAGGGTAACACTGAAGCTTTCTTT. Amino acids: CASSKILGQGNTEAFF. Complete variable domain (other parts from reference TRBV19 and TRBJ1-1): DGGITQSPKYLFRKEGQNVTLSCEQNLNHDAMYWYRQDPGQGLRLIYYSQIVNDFQKGDIAEGYSVSREKKESFPLTVTSAQKNPTAFYLCASSKILGQGNTEAFFGQGTRLTVV.

This clone has more than one count but fewer than ten. This chain connects TRBV2 to TRBJ2-2; TRBD1 aligns across 12 bases. The CDR3 has 18 residues. Germline V gives CDR1 SNHLY, CDR2 FYNNEI. V shed 7 bases and J 6 bases; nucleotides not matched to a gene: 15. The CDR3 DNA reads as TGTGCCAGCACCGAGTCTGTATGGGACAGGGGGCATGCCGGGGAGCTGTTTTTT. Translating it yields CASTESVWDRGHAGELFF.

In this sample, this clone turned up a few times. This chain connects TRBV9 to TRBJ1-3; 9 nucleotides match TRBD1. Germline V gene data show CDR1 as SGDLS and CDR2 as YYNGEE. The J segment lost 0 bases and the V segment lost 0 bases, leaving 4 bases of the junction unmatched. This CDR3 contains 17 residues. As DNA, the CDR3 is TGTGCCAGCAGCGTAGGGACAGGGGCGTACTCTGGAAACACCATATATTTT. Translated, it gives CASSVGTGAYSGNTIYF.

This chain connects TRBV6-5 to TRBJ1-1; D unclear. Germline CDR1 and CDR2: MNHEY and SVGAGI. V lost 7 bases and J 5 bases, leaving 5 bases between the germline ends. The CDR3 covers 10 residues. The CDR3 loop is CASIGTEAFF. DNA of the CDR3: TGTGCCAGCATCGGGACTGAAGCTTTCTTT.

The chain uses TRBV2 and TRBJ2-1; D not certain. V shed 8 bases and J shed 0 bases, with 14 bases lying between them. The CDR3 sequence is 15 residues long. Per the germline V gene, CDR1 is SNHLY and CDR2 is FYNNEI. The CDR3 nucleotides read TGTGCCAGCTCTCTGAACCCTAGCTCCTACAATGAGCAGTTCTTC. Amino acids: CASSLNPSSYNEQFF.